This T cell receptor beta chain came from a study of beta chain features in type 1 diabetes. General study points: Insertions at VDJ junctions were less frequent in type 1 diabetes patients. These patients also deleted more nucleotides at the same junctions. These data did not resolve whether HLA type affects TCRB rearrangement.

CDR3 length: 14 residues. The germline gives CDR1 SGHTA, CDR2 FQGNSA. The V end lost 3 bases, the J end lost 5 bases, and 8 bases lay between the germline ends. Purity exceeding 95% was reached by all sorted populations. Turning to this clone: Its specificity is not known.

Sequenced material consisted of expressed TCRB transcripts (all of the isolated RNA was reverse transcribed). The data were produced by immunoSEQ multiplex PCR, yet TCRdb's version contains in-frame clones alone and is incomplete. Of about 140,000 clones listed, less than 10% are singletons. The receptor's source is a woman in her thirties or forties in good health. The V call is TRBV7-2, the J call TRBJ1-6; maybe TRBD1 (5 bases). The sample consisted of central memory CD4+ T cells from blood. CDR3 in amino acids: CASSFVRDNSPLHF. CDR3 DNA sequence: TGTGCCAGCAGCTTCGTCAGGGATAATTCACCCCTCCACTTT.